In this sample, the clone carrying this T cell receptor (beta chain) turned up a few times. Its antigen is undetermined. This sample is part of a study of T cells after yellow fever vaccination. Overall study context: Libraries from low-cell-number fractions were prepared with the SMART-Seq v4 Ultra Low Input RNA kit.

By 5'RACE template switching, TCR cDNA was produced, with a universal primer site and UMIs added in the process. TCRdb reprocessed the 5' RACE reads via MiXCR and lists one record per CDR3 protein. The table includes 340,000 or so distinct CDR3 sequences, approximately 12% detected once. General observations from the study: Contamination by abundant bulk-population clonotypes could be present in FACS-sorted repertoires.

This clonotype was obtained from a young man who received the YFV17D yellow fever vaccine. The sample in question was CD4+ T cells sorted from PBMCs, obtained 15 days after the yellow fever booster vaccination.

The CDR3 DNA reads TGTGCCAGCAAGAAGGGGGCCCTCGGACGGAACACTGAAGCTTTCTTT. Translation gives CASKKGALGRNTEAFF. The V call is TRBV6-2 or TRBV6-3, the J call TRBJ1-1; 7 nucleotides line up with TRBD1. Unmatched junction bases numbered 12, after V lost 7 bases and J lost 1 base. The CDR3 length is 16 residues. Germline CDR1 MNHEY, CDR2 SVGEGT.